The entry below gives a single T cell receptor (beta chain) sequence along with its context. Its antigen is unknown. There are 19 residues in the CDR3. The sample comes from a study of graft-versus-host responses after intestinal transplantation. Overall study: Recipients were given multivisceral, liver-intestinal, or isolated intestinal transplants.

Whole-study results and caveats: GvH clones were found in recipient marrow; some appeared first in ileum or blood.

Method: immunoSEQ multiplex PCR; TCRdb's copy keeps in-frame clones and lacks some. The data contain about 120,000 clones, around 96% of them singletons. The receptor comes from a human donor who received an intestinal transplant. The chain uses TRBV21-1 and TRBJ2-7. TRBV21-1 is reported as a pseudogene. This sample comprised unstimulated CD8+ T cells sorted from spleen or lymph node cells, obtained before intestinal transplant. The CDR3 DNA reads TGTGCCAGCAGCAACGGGTCCCACCGGGACGTCGAGGGGCTCTGCGAGCAGTACTTC. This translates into CASSNGSHRDVEGLCEQYF.